This T cell receptor beta chain was sequenced during a study of T-cell reconstitution after alpha-beta-depleted transplantation in children. General study points: T-cell counts and diversity were attributed mostly to newly produced T cells one year after transplant. Elevated TCRbeta diversity at day 60 was traced, in some patients, to surviving recipient T cells and thymic progenitors. Several hundred expanded graft clones reportedly were the source of alpha-beta T cells about two months after transplant.

Details on this clonotype: The antigen is undetermined.

A library of TCRbeta sequences, prepared with unique molecular identifiers, was generated. TCRdb reprocessed the PCR reads via MiXCR and lists one record per CDR3 protein. The table lists about 440,000 distinct CDR3 sequences, roughly 44% of them singletons. The CDR3 has 17 residues. The J segment lost 0 bases and the V segment lost 0 bases, leaving 6 bases of the junction unmatched. The germline V gene encodes CDR1 DFQATT and CDR2 SNEGSKA (reference sequence). Sequenced material: PBMCs, taken before TCRalphabeta/CD19-depleted stem cell transplant. This TCR came from a girl aged 2-15 years with aplastic anemia, due to receive a stem cell transplant. V and J are TRBV20-1 and TRBJ2-7, with 12 bases that match TRBD2. CDR3 sequence: CSARDLRLAGVSYEQYF. The DNA for the CDR3 is TGCAGTGCTAGAGATCTGAGACTAGCGGGAGTCTCCTACGAGCAGTACTTC.